This TCR beta chain was documented in a study of liver allograft versus peripheral blood T cells. Turning to the study itself: Comparing T cell receptor repertoires in transplanted livers with those in recipients' peripheral blood was part of the design. Points from the study as a whole: Intragraft T cell receptor repertoires of liver allografts were reported to differ from peripheral blood repertoires.

TCRdb re-derived calls from the reads in MiXCR, one entry per CDR3 protein. Here the sample spans fewer than 15,000 distinct CDR3 sequences, about 18% being singletons. By share, this clonotype ranks as medium-sized (0.01 to 0.1%). Its antigen is still unknown. The germline CDR1 and CDR2 sequences are MNHNS and SASEGT. V was pared by 2 bases and J by 2 bases, with 5 bases of the junction left unmatched. This CDR3 is 17 amino acids long. The rearrangement links TRBV6-1 to TRBJ1-3, with 11 bases lining up with TRBD1. The source is a human patient who had a liver transplant. Some T cells may be the graft donor's. The CDR3 is CASSEYRDRGTGNTIYF. CDR3 coding DNA: TGTGCCAGCAGTGAATATAGGGACAGGGGGACTGGAAACACCATATATTTT.